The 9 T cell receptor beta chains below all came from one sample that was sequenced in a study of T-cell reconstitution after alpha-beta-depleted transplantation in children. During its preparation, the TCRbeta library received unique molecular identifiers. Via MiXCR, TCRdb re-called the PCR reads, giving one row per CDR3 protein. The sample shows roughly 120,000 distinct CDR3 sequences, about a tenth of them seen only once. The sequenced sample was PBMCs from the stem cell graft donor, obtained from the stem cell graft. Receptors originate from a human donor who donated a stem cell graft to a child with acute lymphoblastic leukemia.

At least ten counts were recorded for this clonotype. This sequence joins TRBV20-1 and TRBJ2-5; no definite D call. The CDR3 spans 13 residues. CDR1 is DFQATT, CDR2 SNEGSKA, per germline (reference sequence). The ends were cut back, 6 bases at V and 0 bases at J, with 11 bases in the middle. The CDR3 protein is CSAQGFYQETQYF. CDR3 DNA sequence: TGCAGTGCCCAAGGATTTTACCAAGAGACCCAGTACTTC.

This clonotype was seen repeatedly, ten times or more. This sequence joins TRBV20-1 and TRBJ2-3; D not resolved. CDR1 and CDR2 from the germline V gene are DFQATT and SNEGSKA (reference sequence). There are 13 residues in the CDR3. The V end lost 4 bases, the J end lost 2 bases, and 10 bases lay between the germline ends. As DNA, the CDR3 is TGCAGTGCTATTCAGCCCACCACAGATACGCAGTATTTT. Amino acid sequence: CSAIQPTTDTQYF.

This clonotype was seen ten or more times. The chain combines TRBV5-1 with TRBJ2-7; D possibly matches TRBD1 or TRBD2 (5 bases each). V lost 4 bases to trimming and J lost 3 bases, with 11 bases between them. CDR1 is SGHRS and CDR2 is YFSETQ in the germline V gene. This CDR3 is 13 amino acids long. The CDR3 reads CASSGGSLYEQYF. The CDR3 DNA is TGCGCCAGCAGCGGGGGAAGCCTCTACGAGCAGTACTTC.

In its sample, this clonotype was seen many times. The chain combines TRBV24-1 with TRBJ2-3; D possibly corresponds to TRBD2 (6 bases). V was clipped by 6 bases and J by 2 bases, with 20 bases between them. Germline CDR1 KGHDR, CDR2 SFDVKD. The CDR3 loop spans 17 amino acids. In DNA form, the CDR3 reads TGTGCCACCAGTTACCCACACCCGGGAGAAATCACAGATACGCAGTATTTT. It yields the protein CATSYPHPGEITDTQYF.

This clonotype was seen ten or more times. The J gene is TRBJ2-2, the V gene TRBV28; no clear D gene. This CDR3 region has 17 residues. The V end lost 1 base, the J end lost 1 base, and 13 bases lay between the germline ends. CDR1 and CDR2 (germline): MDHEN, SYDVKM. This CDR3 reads CASSLLIGPGNTGELFF. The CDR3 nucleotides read TGTGCCAGCAGTTTATTAATTGGGCCGGGGAACACCGGGGAGCTGTTTTTT.

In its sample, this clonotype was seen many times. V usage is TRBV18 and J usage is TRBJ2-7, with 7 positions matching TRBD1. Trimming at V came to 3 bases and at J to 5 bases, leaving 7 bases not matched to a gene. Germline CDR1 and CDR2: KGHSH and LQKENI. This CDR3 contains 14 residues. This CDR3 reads CASSPLDRVNEQYF. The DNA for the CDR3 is TGTGCCAGCTCACCCCTCGACAGGGTGAACGAGCAGTACTTC.

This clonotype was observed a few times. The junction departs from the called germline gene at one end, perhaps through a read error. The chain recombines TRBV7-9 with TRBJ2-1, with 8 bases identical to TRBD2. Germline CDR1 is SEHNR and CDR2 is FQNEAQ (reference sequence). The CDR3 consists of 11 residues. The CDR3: CASSPGLAVVF. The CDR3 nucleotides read TGTGCCAGCAGTCCCGGACTAGCTGTAGTCTTC.

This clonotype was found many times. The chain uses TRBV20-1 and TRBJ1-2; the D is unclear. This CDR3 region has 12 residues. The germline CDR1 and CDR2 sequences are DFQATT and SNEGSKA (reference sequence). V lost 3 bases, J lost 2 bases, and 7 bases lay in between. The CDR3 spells CSARGSNYGYTF. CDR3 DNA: TGCAGTGCTAGGGGCAGCAACTATGGCTACACCTTC.

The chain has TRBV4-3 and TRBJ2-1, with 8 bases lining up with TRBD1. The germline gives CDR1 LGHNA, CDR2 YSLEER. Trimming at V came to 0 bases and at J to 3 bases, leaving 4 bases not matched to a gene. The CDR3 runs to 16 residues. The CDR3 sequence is CASSQDGQGSYNEQFF. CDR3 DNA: TGCGCCAGCAGCCAAGATGGACAGGGAAGCTACAATGAGCAGTTCTTC.